This TCR beta chain was found in a study of cytomegalovirus exposure and HLA in healthy donors. A multiplex PCR was run with 60 Vbeta primers and 13 Jbeta primers. The repertoire was sequenced with immunoSEQ multiplex PCR; TCRdb's copy has only in-frame clones and lacks some. The sample shows approximately 220,000 clones, about 80% of them seen only once. Germline values: CDR1 SQVTM, CDR2 ANQGSEA. After removal of 0 bases from V and 6 bases from J, the junction contained 11 bases not matched to a gene. This CDR3 spans 15 amino acids. Sequenced material: PBMCs. The genes are TRBV29-1 and TRBJ2-7, with TRBD2 matching over 7 bases. The TCR was taken from a male donor in good health and CMV-seronegative. This chain's CDR3 is CSVEDPLGQRGEQYF. The DNA for the CDR3 is TGCAGCGTTGAAGATCCGCTGGGTCAGCGGGGCGAGCAGTACTTC.